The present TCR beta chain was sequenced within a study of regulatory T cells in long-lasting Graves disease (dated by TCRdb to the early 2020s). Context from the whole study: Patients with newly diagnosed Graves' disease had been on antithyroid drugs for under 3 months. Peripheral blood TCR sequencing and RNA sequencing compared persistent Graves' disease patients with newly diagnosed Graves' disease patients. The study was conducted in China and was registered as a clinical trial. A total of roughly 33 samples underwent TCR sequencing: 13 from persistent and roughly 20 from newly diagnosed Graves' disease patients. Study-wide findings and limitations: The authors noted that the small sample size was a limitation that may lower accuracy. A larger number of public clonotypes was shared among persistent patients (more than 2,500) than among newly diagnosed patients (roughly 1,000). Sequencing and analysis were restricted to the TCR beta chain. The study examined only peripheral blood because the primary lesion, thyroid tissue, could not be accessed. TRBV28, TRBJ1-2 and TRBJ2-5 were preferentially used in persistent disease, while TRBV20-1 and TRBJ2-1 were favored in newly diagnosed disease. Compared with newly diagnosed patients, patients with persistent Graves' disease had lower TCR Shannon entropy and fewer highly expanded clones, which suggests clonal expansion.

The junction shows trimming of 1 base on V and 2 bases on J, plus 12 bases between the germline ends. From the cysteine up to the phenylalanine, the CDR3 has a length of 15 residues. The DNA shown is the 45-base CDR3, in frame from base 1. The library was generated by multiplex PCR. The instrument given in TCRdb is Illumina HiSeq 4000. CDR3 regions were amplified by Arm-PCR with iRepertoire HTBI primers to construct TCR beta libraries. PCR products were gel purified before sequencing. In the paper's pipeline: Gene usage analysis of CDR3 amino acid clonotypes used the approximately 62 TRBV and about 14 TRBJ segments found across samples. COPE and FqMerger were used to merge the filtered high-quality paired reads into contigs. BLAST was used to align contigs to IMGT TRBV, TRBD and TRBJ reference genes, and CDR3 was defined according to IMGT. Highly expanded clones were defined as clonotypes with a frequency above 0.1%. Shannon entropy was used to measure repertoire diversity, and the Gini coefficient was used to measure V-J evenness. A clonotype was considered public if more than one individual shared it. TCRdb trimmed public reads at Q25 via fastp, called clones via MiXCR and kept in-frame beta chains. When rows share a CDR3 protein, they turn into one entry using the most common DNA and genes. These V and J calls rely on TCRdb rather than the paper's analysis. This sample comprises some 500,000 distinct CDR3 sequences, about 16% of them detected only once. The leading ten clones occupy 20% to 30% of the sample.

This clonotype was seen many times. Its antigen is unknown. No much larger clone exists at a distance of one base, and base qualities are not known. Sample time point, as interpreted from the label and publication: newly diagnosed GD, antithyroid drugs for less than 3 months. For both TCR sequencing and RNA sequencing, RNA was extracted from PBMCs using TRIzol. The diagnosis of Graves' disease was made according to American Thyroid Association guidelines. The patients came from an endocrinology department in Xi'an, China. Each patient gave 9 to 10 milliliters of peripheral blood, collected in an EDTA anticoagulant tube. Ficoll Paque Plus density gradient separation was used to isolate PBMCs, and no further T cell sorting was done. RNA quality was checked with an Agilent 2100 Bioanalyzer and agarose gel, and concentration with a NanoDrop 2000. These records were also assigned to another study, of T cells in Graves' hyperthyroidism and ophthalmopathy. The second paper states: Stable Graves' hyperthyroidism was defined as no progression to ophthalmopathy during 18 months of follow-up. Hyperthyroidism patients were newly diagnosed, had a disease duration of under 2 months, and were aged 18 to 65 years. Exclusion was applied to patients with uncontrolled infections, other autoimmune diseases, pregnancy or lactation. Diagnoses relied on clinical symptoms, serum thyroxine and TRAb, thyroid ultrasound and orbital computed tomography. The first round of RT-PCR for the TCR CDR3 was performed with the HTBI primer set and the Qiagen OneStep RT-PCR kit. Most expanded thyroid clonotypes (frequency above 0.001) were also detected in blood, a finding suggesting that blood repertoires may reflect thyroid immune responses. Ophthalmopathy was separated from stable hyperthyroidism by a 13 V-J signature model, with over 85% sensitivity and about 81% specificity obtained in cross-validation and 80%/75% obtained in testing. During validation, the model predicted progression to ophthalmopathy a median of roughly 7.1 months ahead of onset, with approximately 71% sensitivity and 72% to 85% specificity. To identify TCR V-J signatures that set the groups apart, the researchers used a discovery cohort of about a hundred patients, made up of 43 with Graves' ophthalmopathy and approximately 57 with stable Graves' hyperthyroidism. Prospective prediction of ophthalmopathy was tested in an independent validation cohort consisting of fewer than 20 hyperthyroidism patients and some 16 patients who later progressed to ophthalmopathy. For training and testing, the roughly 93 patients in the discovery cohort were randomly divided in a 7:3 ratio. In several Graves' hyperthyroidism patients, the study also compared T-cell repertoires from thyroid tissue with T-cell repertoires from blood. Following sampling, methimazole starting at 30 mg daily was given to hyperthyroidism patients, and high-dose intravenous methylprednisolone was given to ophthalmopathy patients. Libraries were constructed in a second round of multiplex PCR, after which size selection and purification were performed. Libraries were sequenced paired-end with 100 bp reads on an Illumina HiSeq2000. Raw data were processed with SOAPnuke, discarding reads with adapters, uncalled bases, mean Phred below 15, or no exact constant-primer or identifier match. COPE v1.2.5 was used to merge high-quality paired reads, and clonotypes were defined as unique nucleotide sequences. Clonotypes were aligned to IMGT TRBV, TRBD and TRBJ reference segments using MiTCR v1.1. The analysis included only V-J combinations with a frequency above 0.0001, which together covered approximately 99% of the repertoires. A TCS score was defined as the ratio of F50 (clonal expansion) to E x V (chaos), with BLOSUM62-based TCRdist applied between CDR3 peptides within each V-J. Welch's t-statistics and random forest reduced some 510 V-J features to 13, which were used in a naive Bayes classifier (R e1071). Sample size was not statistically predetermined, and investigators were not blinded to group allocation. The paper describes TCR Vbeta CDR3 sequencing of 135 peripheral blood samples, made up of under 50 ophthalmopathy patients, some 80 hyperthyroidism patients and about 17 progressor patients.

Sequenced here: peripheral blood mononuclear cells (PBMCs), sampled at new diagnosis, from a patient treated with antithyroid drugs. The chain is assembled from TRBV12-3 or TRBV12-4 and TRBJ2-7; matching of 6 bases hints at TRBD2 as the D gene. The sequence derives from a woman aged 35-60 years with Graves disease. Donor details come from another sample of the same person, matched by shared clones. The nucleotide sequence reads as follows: TGTGCCAGCAGTTTAGAGGACTATACAACCTACGAGCAGTACTTC. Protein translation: CASSLEDYTTYEQYF.